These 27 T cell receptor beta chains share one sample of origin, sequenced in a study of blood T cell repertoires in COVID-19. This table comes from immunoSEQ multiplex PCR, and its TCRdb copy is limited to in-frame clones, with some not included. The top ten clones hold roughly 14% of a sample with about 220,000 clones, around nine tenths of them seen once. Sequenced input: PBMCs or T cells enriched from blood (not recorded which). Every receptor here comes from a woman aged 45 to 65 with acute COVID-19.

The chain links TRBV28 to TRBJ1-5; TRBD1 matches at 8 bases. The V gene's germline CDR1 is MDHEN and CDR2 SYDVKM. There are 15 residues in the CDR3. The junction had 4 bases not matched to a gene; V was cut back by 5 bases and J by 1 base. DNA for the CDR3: TGTGCCAGCAGTACAGGGGGTCGGAGCAATCAGCCCCAGCATTTT. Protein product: CASSTGGRSNQPQHF.

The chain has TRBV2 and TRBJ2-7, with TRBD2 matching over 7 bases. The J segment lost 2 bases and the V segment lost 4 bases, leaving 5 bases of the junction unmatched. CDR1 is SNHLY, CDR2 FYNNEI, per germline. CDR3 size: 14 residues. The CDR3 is CASSGRLAAYEQYF. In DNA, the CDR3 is TGTGCCAGCAGTGGACGACTAGCAGCCTACGAGCAGTACTTC.

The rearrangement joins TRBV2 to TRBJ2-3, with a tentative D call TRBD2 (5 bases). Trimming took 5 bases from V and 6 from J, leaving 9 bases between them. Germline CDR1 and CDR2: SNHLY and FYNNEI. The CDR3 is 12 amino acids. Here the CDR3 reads CASSIARDTQYF. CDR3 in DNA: TGTGCCAGCAGTATAGCGCGGGATACGCAGTATTTT.

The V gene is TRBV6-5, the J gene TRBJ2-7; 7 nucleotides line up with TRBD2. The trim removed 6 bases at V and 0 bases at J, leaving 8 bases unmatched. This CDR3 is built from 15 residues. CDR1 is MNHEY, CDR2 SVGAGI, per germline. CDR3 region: CASRTLAAISYEQYF. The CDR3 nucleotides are TGTGCCAGCAGAACCCTAGCGGCCATCTCCTACGAGCAGTACTTC.

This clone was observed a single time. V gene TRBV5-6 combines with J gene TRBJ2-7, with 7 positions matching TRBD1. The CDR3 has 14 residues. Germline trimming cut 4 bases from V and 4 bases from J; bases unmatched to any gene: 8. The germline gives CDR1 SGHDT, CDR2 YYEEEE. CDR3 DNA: TGTGCCAGCAGCGGATCCGGGACAGTGTACGAGCAGTACTTC. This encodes CASSGSGTVYEQYF.

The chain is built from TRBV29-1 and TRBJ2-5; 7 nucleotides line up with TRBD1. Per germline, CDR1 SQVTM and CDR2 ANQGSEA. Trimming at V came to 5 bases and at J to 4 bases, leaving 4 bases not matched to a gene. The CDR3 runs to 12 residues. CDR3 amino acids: CSVSRGLETQYF. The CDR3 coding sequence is TGCAGCGTTTCAAGGGGGCTAGAGACCCAGTACTTC.

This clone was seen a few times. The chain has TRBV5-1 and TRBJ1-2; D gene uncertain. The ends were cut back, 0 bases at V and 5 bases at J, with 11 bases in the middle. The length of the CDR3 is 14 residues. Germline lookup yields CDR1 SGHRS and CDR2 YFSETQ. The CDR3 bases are TGCGCCAGCAGCTTGGGGCGCCCCGGGTATGGCTACACCTTC. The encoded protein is CASSLGRPGYGYTF. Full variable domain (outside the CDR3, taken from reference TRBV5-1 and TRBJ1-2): KAGVTQTPRYLIKTRGQQVTLSCSPISGHRSVSWYQQTPGQGLQFLFEYFSETQRNKGNFPGRFSGRQFSNSRSEMNVSTLELGDSALYLCASSLGRPGYGYTFGSGTRLTVV.

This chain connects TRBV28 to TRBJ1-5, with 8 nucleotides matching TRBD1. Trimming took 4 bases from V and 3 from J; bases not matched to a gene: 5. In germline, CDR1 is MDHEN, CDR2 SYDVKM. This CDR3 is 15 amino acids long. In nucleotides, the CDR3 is TGTGCCAGCAGTTACCGACAGGGGATCAATCAGCCCCAGCATTTT. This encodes CASSYRQGINQPQHF.

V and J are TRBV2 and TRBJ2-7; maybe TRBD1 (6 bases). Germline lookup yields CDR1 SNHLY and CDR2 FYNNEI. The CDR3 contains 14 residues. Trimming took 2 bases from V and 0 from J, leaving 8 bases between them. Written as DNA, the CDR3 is TGTGCCAGCAGTGAAAGGACAGACTCCTACGAGCAGTACTTC. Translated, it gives CASSERTDSYEQYF.

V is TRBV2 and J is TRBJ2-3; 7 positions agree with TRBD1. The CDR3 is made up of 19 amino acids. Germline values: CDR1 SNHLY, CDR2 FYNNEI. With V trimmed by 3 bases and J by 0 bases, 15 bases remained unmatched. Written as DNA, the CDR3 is TGTGCCAGCAGTGATCCGACCAGCTCTAGGGGGCCTAGCACAGATACGCAGTATTTT. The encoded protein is CASSDPTSSRGPSTDTQYF.

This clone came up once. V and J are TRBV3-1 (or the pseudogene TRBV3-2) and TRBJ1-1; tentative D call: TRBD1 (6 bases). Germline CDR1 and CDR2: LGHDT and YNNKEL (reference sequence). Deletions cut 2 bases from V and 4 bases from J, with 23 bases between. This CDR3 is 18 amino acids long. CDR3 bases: TGTGCCAGCAGCCAACCCTCTATGGGGAGGGGAGGGGGCACTGAAGCTTTCTTT. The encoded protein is CASSQPSMGRGGGTEAFF.

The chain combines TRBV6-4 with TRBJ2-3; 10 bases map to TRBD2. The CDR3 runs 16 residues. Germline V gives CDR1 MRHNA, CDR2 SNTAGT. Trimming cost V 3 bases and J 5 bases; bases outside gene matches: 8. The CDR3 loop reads CASSEALAGVGDTQYF. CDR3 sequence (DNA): TGTGCCAGCAGTGAGGCCCTAGCGGGAGTAGGAGATACGCAGTATTTT.

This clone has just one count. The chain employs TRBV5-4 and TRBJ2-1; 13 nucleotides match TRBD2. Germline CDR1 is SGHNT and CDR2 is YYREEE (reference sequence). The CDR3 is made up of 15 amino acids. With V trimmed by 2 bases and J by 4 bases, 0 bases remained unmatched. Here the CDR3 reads CASSLLAGGYNEQFF. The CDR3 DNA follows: TGTGCCAGCAGCTTACTAGCGGGAGGGTACAATGAGCAGTTCTTC.

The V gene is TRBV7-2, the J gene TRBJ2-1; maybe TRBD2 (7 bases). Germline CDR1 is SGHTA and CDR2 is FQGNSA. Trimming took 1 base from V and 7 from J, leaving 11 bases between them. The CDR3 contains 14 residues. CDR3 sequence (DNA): TGTGCCAGCAGCTTAGTAGGGGGGGCAAATGAGCAGTTCTTC. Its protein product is CASSLVGGANEQFF.

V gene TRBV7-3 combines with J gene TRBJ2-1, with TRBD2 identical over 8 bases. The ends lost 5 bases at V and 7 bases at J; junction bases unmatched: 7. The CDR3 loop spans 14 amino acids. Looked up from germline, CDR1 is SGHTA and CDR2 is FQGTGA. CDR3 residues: CASSPGTRLNEQFF. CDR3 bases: TGTGCCAGCAGCCCCGGGACTAGATTGAATGAGCAGTTCTTC.

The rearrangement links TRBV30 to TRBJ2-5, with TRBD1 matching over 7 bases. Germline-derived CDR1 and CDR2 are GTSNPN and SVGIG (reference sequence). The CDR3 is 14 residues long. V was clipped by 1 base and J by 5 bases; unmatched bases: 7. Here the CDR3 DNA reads TGTGCCTGGAGTGGCAGGGGGAGTGTGGAGACCCAGTACTTC. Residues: CAWSGRGSVETQYF.

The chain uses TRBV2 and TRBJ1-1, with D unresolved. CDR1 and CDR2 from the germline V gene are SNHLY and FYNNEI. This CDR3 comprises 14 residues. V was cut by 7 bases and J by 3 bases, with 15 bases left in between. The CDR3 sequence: CASKKSRPDTEAFF. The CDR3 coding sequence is TGTGCCAGCAAGAAAAGCAGGCCGGACACTGAAGCTTTCTTT.

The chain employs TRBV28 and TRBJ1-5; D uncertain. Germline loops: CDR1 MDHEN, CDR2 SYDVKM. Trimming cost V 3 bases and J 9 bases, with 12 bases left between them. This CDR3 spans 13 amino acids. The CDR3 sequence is CASSFSGSRPQHF. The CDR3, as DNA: TGTGCCAGCAGTTTCTCGGGGAGTCGGCCCCAGCATTTT.

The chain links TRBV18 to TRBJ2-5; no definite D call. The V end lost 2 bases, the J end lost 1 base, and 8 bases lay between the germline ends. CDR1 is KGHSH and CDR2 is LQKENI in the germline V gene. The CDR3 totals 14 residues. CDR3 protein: CASSPGRGQETQYF. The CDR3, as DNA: TGTGCCAGCTCACCAGGTCGCGGCCAAGAGACCCAGTACTTC.

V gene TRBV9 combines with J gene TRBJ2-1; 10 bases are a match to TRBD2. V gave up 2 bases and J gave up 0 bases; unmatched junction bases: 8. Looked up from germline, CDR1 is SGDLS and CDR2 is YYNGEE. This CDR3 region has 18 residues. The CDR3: CASSVGPSGSISYNEQFF. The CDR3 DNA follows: TGTGCCAGCAGCGTTGGCCCTAGCGGGAGTATCTCCTACAATGAGCAGTTCTTC.

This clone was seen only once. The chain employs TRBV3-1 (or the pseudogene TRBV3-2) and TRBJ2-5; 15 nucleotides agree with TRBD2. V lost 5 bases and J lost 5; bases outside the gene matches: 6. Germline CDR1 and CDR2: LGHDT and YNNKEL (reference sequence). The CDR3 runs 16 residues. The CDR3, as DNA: TGTGCCAGCAGCAAAAGGACTAGCGGGAGGGGGGAGACCCAGTACTTC. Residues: CASSKRTSGRGETQYF.

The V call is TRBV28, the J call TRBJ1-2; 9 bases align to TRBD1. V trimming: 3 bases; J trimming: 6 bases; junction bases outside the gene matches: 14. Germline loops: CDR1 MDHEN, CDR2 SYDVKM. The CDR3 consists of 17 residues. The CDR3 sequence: CASSFYSFEGQGNGYTF. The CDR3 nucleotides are TGTGCCAGCAGTTTTTACTCGTTTGAGGGACAGGGAAATGGCTACACCTTC.

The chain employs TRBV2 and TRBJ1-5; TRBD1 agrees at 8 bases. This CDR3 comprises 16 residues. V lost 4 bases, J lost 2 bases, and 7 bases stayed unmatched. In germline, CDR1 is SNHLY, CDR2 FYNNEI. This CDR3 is CASSAIQGVRNQPQHF. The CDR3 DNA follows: TGTGCCAGCAGTGCAATACAGGGGGTACGCAATCAGCCCCAGCATTTT.

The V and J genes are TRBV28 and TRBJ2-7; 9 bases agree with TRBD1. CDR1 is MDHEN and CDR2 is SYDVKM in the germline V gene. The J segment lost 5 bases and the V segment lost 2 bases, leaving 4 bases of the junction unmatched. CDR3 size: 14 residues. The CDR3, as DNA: TGTGCCAGCAGTTTAGGGGACAGGGCCCACGAGCAGTACTTC. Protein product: CASSLGDRAHEQYF.

DNA for the CDR3: TGTGCCAGCAGCTTAACAGGGGGTAGTACAGATACGCAGTATTTT. Translation: CASSLTGGSTDTQYF. The chain carries TRBV7-9 and TRBJ2-3, with 8 bases identical to TRBD1. This CDR3 has 15 amino acids. Trimming at V came to 2 bases and at J to 3 bases, leaving 4 bases not matched to a gene. From germline, CDR1 is SEHNR and CDR2 FQNEAQ (reference sequence).

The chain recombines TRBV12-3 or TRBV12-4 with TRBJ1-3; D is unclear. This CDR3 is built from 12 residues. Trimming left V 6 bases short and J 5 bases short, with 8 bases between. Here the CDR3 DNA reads TGTGCCAGCAGCCTAACTCGAAACACCATATATTTT. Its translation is CASSLTRNTIYF.

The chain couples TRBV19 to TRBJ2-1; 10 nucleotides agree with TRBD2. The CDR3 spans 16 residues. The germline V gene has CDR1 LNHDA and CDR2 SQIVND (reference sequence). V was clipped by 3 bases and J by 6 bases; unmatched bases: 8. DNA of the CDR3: TGTGCCAGTAGTATCCGGACTAGCGGTAAAATCAATGAGCAGTTCTTC. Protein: CASSIRTSGKINEQFF.